In this sample, the clone carrying this T cell receptor beta chain turned up many times. Its antigen remains unidentified. Documented time point: sample taken at primary tumor resection. Sequencing covered unsorted whole RNA taken from tumor, nontumor lung or frozen PBMC. This sample is part of a study of spatial heterogeneity in lung cancer. Whole-study context: Consistently, beta-chain sequences turned up in larger numbers than alpha-chain sequences did. Study results and caveats: Compared with follow-up, resection was when ubiquitous expanded tumor TCRs appeared in blood more.

MiXCR, applied by TCRdb to the 5' RACE reads, yields one record per CDR3 protein. The sample holds just over 75,000 distinct CDR3 sequences, 8% seen once. The V and J ends lost 7 bases and 3 bases respectively, with 14 bases between them. The CDR3 contains 14 residues. Germline assignment: CDR1 MNHEY and CDR2 SMNVEV (reference sequence). This clonotype originated in a male donor with early-stage non-small cell lung cancer. This chain uses TRBV27 with TRBJ2-3; the D gene is possibly TRBD1 (5 bases). Sequencing was performed on PBMCs, taken at surgery. The CDR3, as DNA: TGTGCCAGCACCCTGGGGCGAGTTACAGATACGCAGTATTTT. Amino acid sequence: CASTLGRVTDTQYF.